The 3 T cell receptor beta chains reported below all come from one sample, sequenced in a study of T-cell reconstitution after alpha-beta-depleted transplantation in children. Molecular barcoding with unique molecular identifiers was used for the TCRbeta library. From the PCR reads, TCRdb called clonotypes with MiXCR, one entry per CDR3 protein. The sample comprises around 580,000 distinct CDR3 sequences, approximately 30% of which are singletons, and under 45% rests with the top ten. Sequenced material: PBMCs, taken before TCRalphabeta/CD19-depleted stem cell transplant. These receptors all stem from a boy under three years old with Wiskott-Aldrich syndrome, due to receive a stem cell transplant.

This sequence joins TRBV5-6 and TRBJ1-4; D is ambiguous. Deletions cut 4 bases from V and 8 bases from J, with 18 bases between. The CDR3 is 15 amino acids. Looked up from germline, CDR1 is SGHDT and CDR2 is YYEEEE. The CDR3: CASSLNSGGREKLFF. The CDR3 nucleotides read TGTGCCAGCAGCCTAAACAGCGGAGGTAGAGAAAAACTGTTTTTT.

The genes are TRBV27 and TRBJ2-7, with a weak D call TRBD1 (6 bases). Trimming pared 0 bases from V and 3 bases from J, leaving 12 bases between. Looked up from germline, CDR1 is MNHEY and CDR2 is SMNVEV (reference sequence). The CDR3 is 15 residues long. DNA for the CDR3: TGTGCCAGCAGTTTATCACAGGGCTTGGGCTACGAGCAGTACTTC. This translates into CASSLSQGLGYEQYF.

In its sample, this clonotype was seen a few times. The J gene is TRBJ2-7, the V gene TRBV5-1, with 8 nucleotides matching TRBD2. CDR1 SGHRS and CDR2 YFSETQ come from the germline V gene. The CDR3 sequence is 15 residues long. The V and J ends lost 1 base and 5 bases, in that order; junction bases with no gene match: 8. As DNA, the CDR3 is TGCGCCAGCAGCTTGTACCCCGGGAGGGCCAACGAGCAGTACTTC. This sequence encodes CASSLYPGRANEQYF.